This paragraph covers one T cell receptor (beta chain) sequence. The sample belongs to a study of blood T cell repertoires in COVID-19. About the research overall: Samples taken during acute and convalescent COVID-19 were collected in the United States, Italy and Spain. T cells, B-cell-depleted T cells, or PBMCs provided the cDNA or gDNA that served as material.

Per the authors' pipeline: The authors estimated nucleated cell counts from reference gene primer amplification. The assay was immunoSEQ multiplex PCR, and TCRdb's table has in-frame clones only and misses some. V and J calls and clone size are as listed in that table; D and trimming were resolved from the DNA. The repertoire consists of roughly 160,000 clones, with about 74% occurring once and the leading ten covering 3%. The TCR comes from an elderly woman with acute or convalescent COVID-19. Sequenced sample: peripheral blood.

The CDR3 spells CASRGLAGDYEQYF. DNA for the CDR3: TGTGCCAGCAGGGGACTAGCGGGAGACTACGAGCAGTACTTC. The genes are TRBV6-5 and TRBJ2-7; 14 nucleotides line up with TRBD2. Losses at the gene ends were 6 bases for V and 3 bases for J; bases not matched to a gene: 1. Germline values: CDR1 MNHEY, CDR2 SVGAGI. The CDR3 is made up of 14 amino acids.